This T cell receptor beta chain was observed in a study of CD8+ T cells in alopecia areata. This clone occurred a few times. Antigen: not known. General study results and limits: Scalp sequencing captures resident alphabeta T cells of normal skin too. More clonal than normal scalp was lesional scalp, particularly alopecia totalis/universalis. Shared TCR sequences were less clear between patients than in mice, possibly partly from HLA diversity.

V shed 0 bases and J shed 0 bases, with 7 bases lying between them. The CDR3 is 15 residues long. The germline V gene encodes CDR1 SGDLS and CDR2 YYNGEE. Following extraction, RNA underwent reverse transcription to cDNA, which served as the sequencing template. Sequencing used immunoSEQ multiplex PCR; TCRdb keeps in-frame clones, though not all of them. The sample contains 98,000 or so clones, roughly 60% of which appear only once. Sorting from PBMCs produced CD4+ and CD8+ T cells. The source material was CD8+ T cells sorted from blood. The gene calls are TRBV9 and TRBJ1-3, with D hard to call. The TCR was taken from a human donor in good health. The CDR3 sequence: CASSVEGISGNTIYF. CDR3 nucleotides: TGTGCCAGCAGCGTAGAAGGCATCTCTGGAAACACCATATATTTT.